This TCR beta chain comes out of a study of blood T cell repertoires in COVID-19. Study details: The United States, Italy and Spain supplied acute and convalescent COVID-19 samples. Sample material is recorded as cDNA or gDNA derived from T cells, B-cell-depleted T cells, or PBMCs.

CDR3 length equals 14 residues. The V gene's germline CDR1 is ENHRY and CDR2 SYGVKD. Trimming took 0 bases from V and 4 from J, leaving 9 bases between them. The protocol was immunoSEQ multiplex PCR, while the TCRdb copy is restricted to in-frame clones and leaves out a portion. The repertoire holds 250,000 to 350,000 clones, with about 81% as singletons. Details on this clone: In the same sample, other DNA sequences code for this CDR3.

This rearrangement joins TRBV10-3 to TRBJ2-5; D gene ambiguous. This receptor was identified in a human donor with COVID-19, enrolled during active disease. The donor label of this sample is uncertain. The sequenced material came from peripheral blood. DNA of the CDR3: TGTGCCATCAGTGAGTCCGTTTCTCGAGAGACCCAGTACTTC. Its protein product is CAISESVSRETQYF.